The 11 T cell receptor beta chains in this list originate from one sample, sequenced in a study of T cell responses to AZD1222 COVID-19 vaccine. Assay used: immunoSEQ multiplex PCR; TCRdb lists only in-frame clones, some missing. The profile shows 150,000 to 200,000 clones, approximately 91% of them singletons. The sequencing here drew on peripheral blood, taken on day 0 of AZD1222 vaccination. These receptors were taken from an adult in good health.

A few counts support this clone. The chain joins TRBV6-5 to TRBJ2-1, with 8 bases fitting TRBD2. Germline lookup yields CDR1 MNHEY and CDR2 SVGAGI. This CDR3 is built from 13 residues. With 10 bases clipped from V and 8 bases from J, the junction kept 10 bases outside the gene matches. CDR3 sequence reads: CAIELAEGDEQFF. The CDR3 coding sequence is TGTGCCATCGAACTAGCGGAGGGGGATGAGCAGTTCTTC.

Written as DNA, the CDR3 is TGTGCCAGCTCACCCATGGGGGATGAGCAGTTCTTC. It codes for CASSPMGDEQFF. The J gene is TRBJ2-1, the V gene TRBV18; the D gene could be TRBD1 or TRBD2 (5 bases each). The germline gives CDR1 KGHSH, CDR2 LQKENI. This CDR3 region has 12 residues. With 3 bases removed from V and 8 bases from J, the gap between germline ends came to 8 bases.

V and J are TRBV25-1 and TRBJ1-4; TRBD1 agrees at 10 bases. The germline CDR1 and CDR2 sequences are MGHDK and SYGVNS. J was trimmed by 8 bases and V by 6 bases; bases with no gene match: 6. This CDR3 region has 14 residues. CDR3 residues: CASRRQGAREKLFF. The CDR3 bases are TGTGCCAGCAGGAGACAGGGGGCACGGGAAAAACTGTTTTTT.

The gene calls are TRBV27 and TRBJ1-2, with a possible D match to TRBD1 (6 bases). The CDR3 extends over 15 amino acids. Trimming cost V 1 base and J 1 base, with 10 bases left between them. CDR1 is MNHEY and CDR2 is SMNVEV in the germline V gene (reference sequence). CDR3 nucleotides: TGTGCCAGCAGTTTATTGGGGGCGTATAACTATGGCTACACCTTC. Residues: CASSLLGAYNYGYTF.

The V gene is TRBV19, the J gene TRBJ1-4; the D is unclear. Germline V gene lookup returns CDR1 LNHDA and CDR2 SQIVND (reference sequence). The V and J ends lost 5 bases and 8 bases respectively, with 6 bases between them. The CDR3 extends over 11 amino acids. The CDR3 sequence: CASSLEEKLFF. CDR3 in DNA: TGTGCCAGTAGTTTGGAAGAAAAACTGTTTTTT.

There are a few counts of this clone. The V and J genes are TRBV11-3 and TRBJ2-3, with a weak D call TRBD2 (5 bases). CDR3 length: 20 residues. Germline CDR1 is SGHNT and CDR2 is YENEEA. V was cut by 0 bases and J by 2 bases, with 24 bases left in between. In DNA form, the CDR3 reads TGTGCCAGCAGCTTAGATACCGATACACTCTGGAGGCGGAACACAGATACGCAGTATTTT. Its translation: CASSLDTDTLWRRNTDTQYF.

The chain carries TRBV15 and TRBJ1-1; D remains ambiguous. Germline loops: CDR1 LNHNV, CDR2 YYDKDF (reference sequence). The CDR3 length is 13 residues. The V gene lost 3 bases and the J gene lost 5 bases, with 10 bases spanning the gap. This chain's CDR3 is CATSSQTRTEAFF. In DNA, the CDR3 is TGTGCCACCAGCAGCCAGACGAGGACTGAAGCTTTCTTT. The full variable domain, in which reference TRBV15 and TRBJ1-1 provide the parts outside the CDR3, is DAMVIQNPRYQVTQFGKPVTLSCSQTLNHNVMYWYQQKSSQAPKLLFHYYDKDFNNEADTPDNFQSRRPNTSFCFLDIRSPGLGDTAMYLCATSSQTRTEAFFGQGTRLTVV.

This clone is a singleton in its sample. The chain links TRBV4-1 to TRBJ1-1, with TRBD1 matching over 8 bases. From germline, CDR1 is MGHRA and CDR2 YSYEKL. The CDR3 is 13 amino acids. Trimming cost V 8 bases and J 0 bases; bases outside gene matches: 2. CDR3 bases: TGCGCCAGCTGGGACAGGATGAACACTGAAGCTTTCTTT. The encoded protein is CASWDRMNTEAFF.

This clone was recorded once. The CDR3, as DNA: TGCAGTGCTAGTTCCGGGACTGGCGACTACGAGCAGTACTTC. The encoded protein is CSASSGTGDYEQYF. The rearrangement links TRBV20-1 to TRBJ2-7; D is perhaps TRBD2 (6 bases). Germline V lookup: CDR1 DFQATT, CDR2 SNEGSKA (reference sequence). The germline V and J ends were trimmed by 3 bases and 3 bases, with 15 bases remaining between them. The CDR3 length is 14 residues.

CDR3 residues: CASSMTGNTIYF. CDR3 nucleotides: TGTGCCAGCAGCATGACTGGAAACACCATATATTTT. The genes are TRBV3-1 (or the pseudogene TRBV3-2) and TRBJ1-3; D gene unclear. Trimming shortened V by 5 bases and J by 2 bases, and 4 bases separated the two germline ends. The CDR3 loop spans 12 amino acids. CDR1 is LGHDT and CDR2 is YNNKEL in the germline V gene (reference sequence).

In DNA form, the CDR3 reads TGTGCCAGCAGTGTTGGGACAGGGATGCTCGGGGAGCTGTTTTTT. Amino acids: CASSVGTGMLGELFF. This chain links TRBV27 with TRBJ2-2, with 9 bases fitting TRBD1. Germline values: CDR1 MNHEY, CDR2 SMNVEV (reference sequence). The CDR3 loop spans 15 amino acids. V shed 5 bases and J 7 bases; nucleotides not matched to a gene: 8.